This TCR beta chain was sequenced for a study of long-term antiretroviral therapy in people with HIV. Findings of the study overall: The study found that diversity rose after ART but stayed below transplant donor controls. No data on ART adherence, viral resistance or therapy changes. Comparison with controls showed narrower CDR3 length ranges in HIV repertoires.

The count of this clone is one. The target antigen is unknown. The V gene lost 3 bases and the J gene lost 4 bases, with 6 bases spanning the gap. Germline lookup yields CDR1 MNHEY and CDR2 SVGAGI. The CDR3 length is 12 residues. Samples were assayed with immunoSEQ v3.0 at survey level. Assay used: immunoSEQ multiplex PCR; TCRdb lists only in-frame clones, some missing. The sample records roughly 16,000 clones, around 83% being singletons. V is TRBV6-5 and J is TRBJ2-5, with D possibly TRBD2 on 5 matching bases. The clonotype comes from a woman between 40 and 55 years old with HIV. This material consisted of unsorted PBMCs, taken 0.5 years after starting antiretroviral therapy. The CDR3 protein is CASSYRGETQYF. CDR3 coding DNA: TGTGCCAGCAGTTATCGGGGAGAGACCCAGTACTTC.